The 27 T cell receptor beta chains presented below share a single source sample, sequenced in a study of cytomegalovirus exposure and HLA in healthy donors. Assay used: immunoSEQ multiplex PCR; TCRdb lists only in-frame clones, some missing. The sample has about 120,000 clones, 85% to 90% seen once; the top ten hold 1.4%. The sequenced sample was PBMCs. The receptors here all came from a woman younger than 45 in good health and CMV-seropositive.

V is TRBV5-6 and J is TRBJ2-5; the D gene is possibly TRBD1 (6 bases). The CDR3 extends over 16 amino acids. Germline V CDR1 and CDR2: SGHDT, YYEEEE. The ends were cut back, 0 bases at V and 2 bases at J, with 14 bases in the middle. The CDR3 region is CASSLGTATYQETQYF. The CDR3 DNA reads TGTGCCAGCAGCTTGGGGACAGCCACCTATCAAGAGACCCAGTACTTC.

This clone has just one count. The V call is TRBV5-4, the J call TRBJ2-5; D is possibly TRBD2 (6 bases). The CDR3 is 15 residues long. In germline, CDR1 is SGHNT, CDR2 YYREEE (reference sequence). V shed 4 bases and J shed 5 bases, with 18 bases lying between them. The CDR3 coding sequence is TGTGCCAGCAGCCCGGGACTTTACGTCCGGGAGACCCAGTACTTC. It specifies CASSPGLYVRETQYF.

J is TRBJ2-2 and V is TRBV7-2, with unresolved D. This CDR3 has 14 residues. The germline V gene encodes CDR1 SGHTA and CDR2 FQGNSA. V was trimmed by 5 bases and J by 5 bases, leaving 12 bases between them. The CDR3 region has the DNA TGTGCCAGCAGCAATACACAGTGGACCGGGGAGCTGTTTTTT. It is translated as CASSNTQWTGELFF.

The J gene is TRBJ2-5, the V gene TRBV5-5; 9 nucleotides match TRBD1. Unmatched junction bases numbered 12, after V lost 1 base and J lost 5 bases. Germline V gene data show CDR1 as SGHKS and CDR2 as YYEKEE (reference sequence). The CDR3 has 17 residues. CDR3 residues: CASSLMVLQGAMETQYF. The CDR3 DNA reads as TGTGCCAGCAGCTTGATGGTTTTACAGGGGGCAATGGAGACCCAGTACTTC.

The genes are TRBV2 and TRBJ2-2; 7 nucleotides match TRBD2. The CDR3 has 15 amino acids. Germline V gene data show CDR1 as SNHLY and CDR2 as FYNNEI. V shed 3 bases and J 9 bases; nucleotides not matched to a gene: 10. The CDR3 DNA reads as TGTGCCAGCAGTGATTCGAACGGGAGGTGGTGGGAGCTGTTTTTT. Amino acids: CASSDSNGRWWELFF.

The chain combines TRBV7-8 with TRBJ2-7; TRBD2 matches at 15 bases. V lost 6 bases, J lost 3 bases, and 6 bases stayed unmatched. Germline values: CDR1 SGHVS, CDR2 FQNEAQ. CDR3 length: 16 amino acids. In DNA form, the CDR3 reads TGTGCCAGCAGACCAGGACTAGCGGGGGGGCGCTACGAGCAGTACTTC. This codes for CASRPGLAGGRYEQYF.

The chain recombines TRBV5-1 with TRBJ1-1, with 7 bases aligning to TRBD1. The CDR3 covers 17 residues. Germline trimming cut 4 bases from V and 0 bases from J; bases unmatched to any gene: 12. Germline loops: CDR1 SGHRS, CDR2 YFSETQ. The CDR3 region is CASSPEILGQLNTEAFF. The CDR3 nucleotides read TGCGCCAGCAGCCCGGAGATTTTGGGACAGCTGAACACTGAAGCTTTCTTT.

The CDR3 DNA is TGTGCCAGCAGCGCCCCCGGGACTAGCGGGAGTAGTGAGCAGTTCTTC. It encodes CASSAPGTSGSSEQFF. The V and J genes are TRBV9 and TRBJ2-1, with TRBD2 identical over 14 bases. Germline V gene lookup returns CDR1 SGDLS and CDR2 YYNGEE. Trimming cost V 3 bases and J 9 bases; bases outside gene matches: 8. The length of the CDR3 is 16 residues.

The CDR3 nucleotides read TGCAGTCAACGGGATGACACTGAAGCTTTCTTT. Protein: CSQRDDTEAFF. The chain uses TRBV20-1 and TRBJ1-1; D is uncertain. Trimming cost V 8 bases and J 3 bases, with 10 bases left between them. The CDR3 contains 11 residues. Per germline, CDR1 DFQATT and CDR2 SNEGSKA (reference sequence).

The gene calls are TRBV7-9 and TRBJ1-2, with 8 bases lining up with TRBD1. V was pared by 4 bases and J by 4 bases, with 8 bases of the junction left unmatched. CDR1 and CDR2 (germline): SEHNR, FQNEAQ (reference sequence). This CDR3 is built from 15 residues. This chain's CDR3 is CASSYGQGGGYGYTF. DNA for the CDR3: TGTGCCAGCAGCTATGGACAGGGAGGTGGCTATGGCTACACCTTC. The whole variable domain, filled in from reference TRBV7-9 and TRBJ1-2, reads DTGVSQNPRHKITKRGQNVTFRCDPISEHNRLYWYRQTLGQGPEFLTYFQNEAQLEKSRLLSDRFSAERPKGSFSTLEIQRTEQGDSAMYLCASSYGQGGGYGYTFGSGTRLTVV.

The V and J genes are TRBV5-4 and TRBJ1-4; no clear D. The CDR3 is 17 residues long. The V and J ends lost 0 bases and 0 bases respectively, with 12 bases between them. CDR1 and CDR2 from the germline V gene are SGHNT and YYREEE (reference sequence). The CDR3 region has the DNA TGTGCCAGCAGCTTGGCCCTGGGAGCCACAACTAATGAAAAACTGTTTTTT. It specifies CASSLALGATTNEKLFF.

This clone occurred many times. The rearrangement links TRBV18 to TRBJ1-6, with 9 nucleotides matching TRBD1. With V trimmed by 4 bases and J by 7 bases, 5 bases remained unmatched. The germline V gene encodes CDR1 KGHSH and CDR2 LQKENI. The CDR3 extends over 15 amino acids. CDR3 bases: TGTGCCAGCTCACTCGAACAGGGGGCAAATTCACCCCTCCACTTT. Encoded protein: CASSLEQGANSPLHF. Full variable domain (outside the CDR3, taken from reference TRBV18 and TRBJ1-6): NAGVMQNPRHLVRRRGQEARLRCSPMKGHSHVYWYRQLPEEGLKFMVYLQKENIIDESGMPKERFSAEFPKEGPSILRIQQVVRGDSAAYFCASSLEQGANSPLHFGNGTRLTVT.

This clone was seen once. V is TRBV14 and J is TRBJ1-1; 9 positions match TRBD1. CDR3 size: 15 residues. V was clipped by 8 bases and J by 4 bases; unmatched bases: 11. Germline V lookup: CDR1 SGHDN, CDR2 FVKESK. The CDR3 DNA is TGTGCCAGCTCCGCCTTGACAGGGGGGTTCACTGAAGCTTTCTTT. Translating gives CASSALTGGFTEAFF.

V gene TRBV27 combines with J gene TRBJ1-4; D call uncertain. This CDR3 comprises 13 residues. Trimming cost V 3 bases and J 4 bases, with 6 bases left between them. The germline V gene encodes CDR1 MNHEY and CDR2 SMNVEV (reference sequence). The CDR3 coding sequence is TGTGCCAGCAGTTTCTCCCTTAATGAAAAACTGTTTTTT. This translates into CASSFSLNEKLFF.

The chain joins TRBV19 to TRBJ1-5; no definite D call. Germline CDR1 is LNHDA and CDR2 is SQIVND (reference sequence). V lost 7 bases, J lost 3 bases, and 19 bases lay in between. The CDR3 contains 16 residues. The CDR3 sequence is CASTISERRNNQPQHF. Here the CDR3 DNA reads TGTGCCAGTACCATAAGTGAACGGCGGAACAATCAGCCCCAGCATTTT.

The V and J genes are TRBV11-2 and TRBJ2-1, with D maybe TRBD2 (6 bases). This CDR3 is 16 amino acids long. CDR1 SGHAT and CDR2 FQNNGV come from the germline V gene. The V end lost 3 bases, the J end lost 2 bases, and 14 bases lay between the germline ends. The CDR3 spells CASSLLAGLPYNEQFF. For the CDR3, the DNA is TGTGCCAGCAGCTTGTTGGCGGGATTACCCTACAATGAGCAGTTCTTC.

This chain uses TRBV6-6 with TRBJ1-3; no clear D. Germline V CDR1 and CDR2: MNHNY, SVGAGI (reference sequence). V gave up 5 bases and J gave up 3 bases, with 14 bases separating them. The CDR3 runs 15 residues. The CDR3, as DNA: TGTGCCAGCAGTCACCCTACGGTCGTTGGAAACACCATATATTTT. This gives the protein CASSHPTVVGNTIYF.

V and J are TRBV4-2 and TRBJ2-3, with 8 bases matching TRBD2. Germline V gene lookup returns CDR1 LGHNA and CDR2 YNFKEQ. The V and J ends lost 4 bases and 3 bases, in that order; junction bases with no gene match: 9. The length of the CDR3 is 16 residues. The CDR3 sequence is CASSRGSGRETDTQYF. The CDR3, as DNA: TGTGCCAGCAGCCGGGGTTCCGGGAGGGAGACAGATACGCAGTATTTT.

The chain carries TRBV30 and TRBJ2-7; D gene unclear. Germline V lookup: CDR1 GTSNPN, CDR2 SVGIG (reference sequence). The germline V and J ends were trimmed by 1 base and 3 bases, with 7 bases remaining between them. This CDR3 is 12 amino acids long. The CDR3 DNA reads TGTGCCTGGAGTGGCAGAAGCTACGAGCAGTACTTC. Translating it yields CAWSGRSYEQYF. The full variable domain, rest sourced from reference TRBV30 and TRBJ2-7, is SQTIHQWPATLVQPVGSPLSLECTVEGTSNPNLYWYRQAAGRGLQLLFYSVGIGQISSEVPQNLSASRPQDRQFILSSKKLLLSDSGFYLCAWSGRSYEQYFGPGTRLTVT.

The chain combines TRBV4-3 with TRBJ1-2; D perhaps matches TRBD1 (6 bases). Germline lookup yields CDR1 LGHNA and CDR2 YSLEER. CDR3 length: 13 residues. V lost 6 bases and J lost 5, with 13 bases in between. The CDR3 bases are TGCGCCAGCAGTCCCCGGGGGGCGTATGGCTACACCTTC. Encoded protein: CASSPRGAYGYTF.

The chain employs TRBV9 and TRBJ2-7; 7 bases match TRBD1. Germline-derived CDR1 and CDR2 are SGDLS and YYNGEE. CDR3 length: 15 amino acids. Trimming took 4 bases from V and 3 from J; bases not matched to a gene: 10. As DNA, the CDR3 is TGTGCCAGCAGCCCTACAGGGGCCCCCGACTACGAGCAGTACTTC. Amino acid sequence: CASSPTGAPDYEQYF.

The chain couples TRBV7-9 to TRBJ2-6; no clear D gene. This CDR3 is 16 amino acids long. The germline V gene encodes CDR1 SEHNR and CDR2 FQNEAQ (reference sequence). V was cut by 5 bases and J by 0 bases, with 11 bases left in between. The CDR3 sequence is CASSRGPDSGANVLTF. The CDR3 DNA is TGTGCCAGCAGCCGCGGCCCAGACTCTGGGGCCAACGTCCTGACTTTC.

The V gene is TRBV4-1, the J gene TRBJ2-3, with no clear D. In germline, CDR1 is MGHRA, CDR2 YSYEKL. Trimming removed 1 base from V and 4 bases from J, with 18 bases in between. The CDR3 sequence is 17 residues long. The CDR3: CASSQVKSGFLADTQYF. The CDR3 DNA follows: TGCGCCAGCAGCCAAGTGAAATCCGGTTTCTTGGCAGATACGCAGTATTTT.

The CDR3 DNA follows: TGTGCCATCAGTGAGTCCAGCGGGGGGGACCCGTATACGCAGTATTTT. Encoded protein: CAISESSGGDPYTQYF. This chain uses TRBV10-3 with TRBJ2-3, with 10 bases lining up with TRBD2. The junction had 7 bases not matched to a gene; V was cut back by 0 bases and J by 7 bases. This CDR3 has 16 amino acids. Germline CDR1 is ENHRY and CDR2 is SYGVKD.

The rearrangement uses TRBV6-6 and TRBJ1-3; D unclear. Trimming stripped 7 bases from V and 0 bases from J, with 10 bases between. Germline V CDR1 and CDR2: MNHNY, SVGAGI (reference sequence). This CDR3 contains 14 residues. The CDR3 coding sequence is TGTGCCAGCACCCCCCGAGGCTCTGGAAACACCATATATTTT. It translates to CASTPRGSGNTIYF.

Only a few counts were recorded for this clone. CDR3 nucleotide sequence: TGTGCCAGCAGCCGAGACCAGCGGGGGGGAAGCACAGATACGCAGTATTTT. This encodes CASSRDQRGGSTDTQYF. The rearrangement uses TRBV4-2 and TRBJ2-3, with 10 bases that match TRBD2. J gave up 0 bases and V 4 bases, and 7 bases lay outside the gene matches. The CDR3 has 17 residues. In germline, CDR1 is LGHNA, CDR2 YNFKEQ.

V and J are TRBV4-3 and TRBJ2-2; D gene ambiguous. CDR3 size: 15 residues. Per the germline V gene, CDR1 is LGHNA and CDR2 is YSLEER. V lost 0 bases to trimming and J lost 4 bases, with 9 bases between them. This CDR3 reads CASSQDRGSTGELFF. The CDR3 DNA reads TGCGCCAGCAGCCAAGATCGAGGAAGCACCGGGGAGCTGTTTTTT.